A selection of T cell receptor beta chains follows, all from one sample in a study of control samples from healthy donors and cancer patients. Libraries were prepared by immunoSEQ multiplex PCR; TCRdb keeps only in-frame clonotypes and omits some of them. Altogether over 100,000 clones are present, about 91% being singletons, with the ten largest covering 3.4%. The material sequenced was blood. These receptors originate from a man in his forties in good health. CDR3s include the opening cysteine and the closing phenylalanine or tryptophan. D genes are given only for firm matches. The size of a clone is reported for some rows only, either as once, few or many, or as a class for expanded clones.

j_call d_call v_call cdr3_length clone_size cdr3_nt cdr3_aa
TRBJ2-2 . TRBV5-5 15 . TGTGCCAGCAGCTTGAATTCCGGGGAGACCGGGGAGCTGTTTTTT CASSLNSGETGELFF
TRBJ2-3 TRBD2 TRBV6-2/TRBV6-3 17 once TGTGCCAGCAGTTACGTTTCTAGCGGGGGGCTAACAGATACGCAGTATTTT CASSYVSSGGLTDTQYF
TRBJ2-2 . TRBV4-3 16 . TGCGCCAGCAGCCTTCAGGTGACAGGGAACACCGGGGAGCTGTTTTTT CASSLQVTGNTGELFF
TRBJ1-2 TRBD1 TRBV4-2 15 . TGTGCCAGCAGCCAAGATGGACAGGATAACTATGGCTACACCTTC CASSQDGQDNYGYTF
TRBJ2-3 TRBD2 TRBV7-3 13 . TGTGCCAGCAGCTTCAAGCGGGGGGATACGCAGTATTTT CASSFKRGDTQYF
TRBJ2-2 . TRBV12-3/TRBV12-4 12 few TGTGCCAGCAGTTTAGACCAGTGGGAGCTGTTTTTT CASSLDQWELFF
TRBJ1-1 . TRBV30 13 . TGTGCCTGGAGTGTAGAACAGGACACTGAAGCTTTCTTT CAWSVEQDTEAFF
TRBJ1-1 . TRBV7-2 16 . TGTGCCAGCCTTAAGGAGGGAGGGGCCGTGAACACTGAAGCTTTCTTT CASLKEGGAVNTEAFF
TRBJ2-7 TRBD1 TRBV24-1 15 . TGTGCCACCAGTGATGGGACAGGGGGCCGCTACGAGCAGTACTTC CATSDGTGGRYEQYF
TRBJ1-5 . TRBV21-1 17 . TGTGCCAGCAGCATTGGACAGGGGATTAATAGCAATCAGCCCCAGCATTTT CASSIGQGINSNQPQHF